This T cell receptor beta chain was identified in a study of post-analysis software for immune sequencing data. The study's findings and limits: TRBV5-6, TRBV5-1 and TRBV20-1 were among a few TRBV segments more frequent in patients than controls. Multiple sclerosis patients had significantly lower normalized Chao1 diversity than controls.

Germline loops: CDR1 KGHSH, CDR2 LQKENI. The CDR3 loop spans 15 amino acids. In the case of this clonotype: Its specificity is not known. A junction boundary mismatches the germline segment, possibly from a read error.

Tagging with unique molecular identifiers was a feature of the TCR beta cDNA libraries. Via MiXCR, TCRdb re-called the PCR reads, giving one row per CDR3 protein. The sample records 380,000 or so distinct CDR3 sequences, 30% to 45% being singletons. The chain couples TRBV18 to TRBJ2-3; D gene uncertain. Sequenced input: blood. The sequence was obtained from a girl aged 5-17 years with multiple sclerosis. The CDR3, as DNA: TGTGCCAGCTCGCCACCCGGGCCTTTCACAGATACGCAGTATTTT. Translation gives CASSPPGPFTDTQYF.